Below are 3 T cell receptor beta chains sequenced from a single sample in a study of blood T cell repertoires in COVID-19. This table comes from immunoSEQ multiplex PCR, and its TCRdb copy is limited to in-frame clones, with some not included. The top ten clones hold about 4.1% of a sample with about 150,000 clones, 75% to 90% of them seen once. The sequencing input was peripheral blood. The source of these receptors is a woman aged 55-70 years with active or convalescent COVID-19.

The chain employs TRBV5-5 and TRBJ1-1; no firm D call. The V and J ends lost 2 bases and 0 bases respectively, with 11 bases between them. CDR3 length: 15 amino acids. Germline loops: CDR1 SGHKS, CDR2 YYEKEE (reference sequence). Written as DNA, the CDR3 is TGTGCCAGCAGCTTTTTTGTACAGTTGAACACTGAAGCTTTCTTT. The encoded protein is CASSFFVQLNTEAFF.

This clone was detected once. The V call is TRBV5-6, the J call TRBJ2-7, with unresolved D. Looked up from germline, CDR1 is SGHDT and CDR2 is YYEEEE. V was shortened by 0 bases and J by 5 bases, with 6 bases between the two germline ends. This CDR3 is 12 amino acids long. The CDR3 DNA reads as TGTGCCAGCAGCTTGGATGCGGACGAGCAGTACTTC. Translated: CASSLDADEQYF.

The chain's CDR3 is CASSQVPGQIQETQYF. The CDR3 region has the DNA TGCGCCAGCAGCCAAGTACCGGGACAGATCCAAGAGACCCAGTACTTC. V is TRBV4-1 and J is TRBJ2-5; 7 nucleotides line up with TRBD1. V trimming: 1 base; J trimming: 1 base; junction bases outside the gene matches: 6. This CDR3 region has 16 residues. The germline CDR1 and CDR2 sequences are MGHRA and YSYEKL.